These 7 T cell receptor beta chains were all obtained from the same sample, sequenced in a study of T cell clones after liver transplantation. This table comes from immunoSEQ multiplex PCR, and its TCRdb copy is limited to in-frame clones, with some not included. This sample carries 45,000 to 60,000 clones, 70% to 90% of them seen once, and the ten largest clones take 14%. The sequenced sample was CD8+ T cells from blood, obtained 12 months after liver transplant. The receptors were gathered from a human patient who received a liver transplant. Some T cells may have come from the graft donor.

The chain couples TRBV28 to TRBJ1-4; no reliable D call. The germline V gene encodes CDR1 MDHEN and CDR2 SYDVKM. CDR3 length equals 14 residues. Trimming cost V 3 bases and J 8 bases, with 13 bases left between them. The CDR3, as DNA: TGTGCCAGCAGTTTCGCGATCTTTGGAGAAAAACTGTTTTTT. Translating gives CASSFAIFGEKLFF.

The rearrangement joins TRBV28 to TRBJ1-5, with a possible D match to TRBD1 (5 bases). This CDR3 contains 17 residues. The V gene lost 2 bases and the J gene lost 7 bases, with 21 bases spanning the gap. CDR1 and CDR2 from the germline V gene are MDHEN and SYDVKM. CDR3 protein: CASSLQGRELPGQPQHF. The CDR3 nucleotides are TGTGCCAGCAGTTTACAGGGACGCGAACTTCCGGGGCAGCCCCAGCATTTT.

The chain uses TRBV7-9 and TRBJ2-5; 11 nucleotides match TRBD2. This CDR3 is 16 amino acids long. Per the germline V gene, CDR1 is SEHNR and CDR2 is FQNEAQ (reference sequence). The V and J ends lost 1 base and 5 bases, in that order; junction bases with no gene match: 6. The CDR3 here is CASSLGGLAVTETQYF. The CDR3 DNA is TGTGCCAGCAGCTTAGGGGGACTAGCGGTCACGGAGACCCAGTACTTC.

The chain couples TRBV9 to TRBJ1-3, with D perhaps TRBD1 (6 bases). V lost 0 bases and J lost 3, with 10 bases in between. The CDR3 runs to 15 residues. CDR1 SGDLS and CDR2 YYNGEE come from the germline V gene. Here the CDR3 DNA reads TGTGCCAGCAGCGTAGCGGGGGCCGGTGGAAACACCATATATTTT. This encodes CASSVAGAGGNTIYF.

This clone was detected only once. The chain uses TRBV6-5 and TRBJ2-5; 9 bases match TRBD1. Unmatched junction bases numbered 6, after V lost 5 bases and J lost 2 bases. CDR1 MNHEY and CDR2 SVGAGI come from the germline V gene. The CDR3 is made up of 15 amino acids. CDR3 bases: TGTGCCAGCAGTACCGGGACAGGGCTTCAAGAGACCCAGTACTTC. This translates into CASSTGTGLQETQYF.

The rearrangement uses TRBV14 and TRBJ2-1, with D hard to call. V lost 0 bases and J lost 8, with 14 bases in between. Germline lookup yields CDR1 SGHDN and CDR2 FVKESK. The CDR3 covers 15 residues. The CDR3 sequence is CASSQDWSSLDEQFF. CDR3 DNA sequence: TGTGCCAGCAGCCAAGATTGGAGCAGCCTGGATGAGCAGTTCTTC.

This clone was seen a single time. This chain connects TRBV7-9 to TRBJ2-2; 10 nucleotides align to TRBD2. CDR3 size: 16 residues. Germline V gene sequence: CDR1 SEHNR, CDR2 FQNEAQ (reference sequence). Unmatched junction bases numbered 7, after V lost 5 bases and J lost 4 bases. The DNA for the CDR3 is TGTGCCAGCAGCGCTAGCGGGAGCCGTGGCACCGGGGAGCTGTTTTTT. Translated: CASSASGSRGTGELFF.